The 29 T cell receptor beta chains below were found in one sample sequenced in a study of cytotoxic CD8 clonotypes in ibrutinib-treated CLL. Repertoires were generated with immunoSEQ multiplex PCR, while TCRdb's copy carries only in-frame clones and drops some. The sample includes a few hundred thousand clones, about 77% of them seen just once. The input for sequencing was PBMCs, taken before ibrutinib treatment. Source of these receptors: a human donor with chronic lymphocytic leukemia.

The V gene is TRBV10-3, the J gene TRBJ1-1; TRBD1 is a possible D gene (6 bases). CDR1 is ENHRY, CDR2 SYGVKD, per germline. The CDR3 covers 15 residues. Trimming shortened V by 6 bases and J by 1 base, and 15 bases separated the two germline ends. The CDR3 is CAIRTNRAENTEAFF. For the CDR3, the DNA is TGTGCCATCAGGACCAACAGGGCGGAGAACACTGAAGCTTTCTTT.

V usage is TRBV5-8 and J usage is TRBJ2-2; perhaps TRBD2 as D (7 bases). V gave up 4 bases and J gave up 5 bases, with 12 bases separating them. Looked up from germline, CDR1 is SGHTS and CDR2 is YDEGEE. This CDR3 comprises 14 residues. The CDR3 nucleotides read TGTGCCAGCAGCGCGGGGGCAGAAACCGGGGAGCTGTTTTTT. It codes for CASSAGAETGELFF. The whole variable domain, filled in from reference TRBV5-8 and TRBJ2-2, reads EAGVTQSPTHLIKTRGQQATLRCSPISGHTSVYWYQQALGLGLQFLLWYDEGEERNRGNFPPRFSGRQFPNYSSELNVNALELEDSALYLCASSAGAETGELFFGEGSRLTVL.

This sequence joins TRBV19 and TRBJ2-1; 8 bases match TRBD1. The CDR3 length is 15 residues. The germline gives CDR1 LNHDA, CDR2 SQIVND (reference sequence). The J segment lost 1 base and the V segment lost 4 bases, leaving 3 bases of the junction unmatched. CDR3 in DNA: TGTGCCAGTAGTAAGGACAGGGAGTCCTACAATGAGCAGTTCTTC. Protein product: CASSKDRESYNEQFF. The full variable domain, rest sourced from reference TRBV19 and TRBJ2-1, is DGGITQSPKYLFRKEGQNVTLSCEQNLNHDAMYWYRQDPGQGLRLIYYSQIVNDFQKGDIAEGYSVSREKKESFPLTVTSAQKNPTAFYLCASSKDRESYNEQFFGPGTRLTVL.

The rearrangement links TRBV5-5 to TRBJ2-7; D not certain. CDR1 is SGHKS and CDR2 is YYEKEE in the germline V gene (reference sequence). CDR3 length equals 13 residues. Trimming took off 1 base at V and 4 bases at J, with 9 bases between the two ends. CDR3 residues: CASSLTSKYEQYF. As DNA, the CDR3 is TGTGCCAGCAGCTTGACGTCCAAATACGAGCAGTACTTC.

CDR3 amino acids: CASSQPPRQLADDNYEQYF. CDR3 nucleotides: TGTGCCAGCAGCCAACCACCCCGGCAACTAGCTGACGATAACTACGAGCAGTACTTC. This sequence joins TRBV4-2 and TRBJ2-7; TRBD2 is a possible D gene (6 bases). Trimming took off 2 bases at V and 3 bases at J, with 26 bases between the two ends. The CDR3 has 19 amino acids. The germline gives CDR1 LGHNA, CDR2 YNFKEQ.

The rearrangement joins TRBV5-1 to TRBJ2-7; TRBD1 might be the D (7 bases). V was clipped by 4 bases and J by 3 bases, with 14 bases between them. Germline CDR1 and CDR2: SGHRS and YFSETQ. The CDR3 length is 14 residues. The CDR3: CASSRDRDFYEQYF. CDR3 nucleotide sequence: TGCGCCAGCAGCAGAGACAGGGACTTCTACGAGCAGTACTTC.

The rearrangement links TRBV2 to TRBJ2-5; 10 bases agree with TRBD2. The CDR3 loop spans 14 amino acids. The J segment lost 4 bases and the V segment lost 2 bases, leaving 1 base of the junction unmatched. The germline V gene encodes CDR1 SNHLY and CDR2 FYNNEI. CDR3 coding DNA: TGTGCCAGCAGTGAACTAGCGGGAGTAGAGACCCAGTACTTC. As protein: CASSELAGVETQYF.

The genes are TRBV29-1 and TRBJ2-7; the match to TRBD1 covers 8 bases. Unmatched junction bases numbered 11, after V lost 4 bases and J lost 6 bases. CDR3 length: 14 amino acids. Germline-derived CDR1 and CDR2 are SQVTM and ANQGSEA. CDR3 residues: CSVGSGQGYFEQYF. CDR3 coding DNA: TGCAGCGTTGGGAGTGGACAGGGCTATTTCGAGCAGTACTTC.

The gene calls are TRBV5-4 and TRBJ2-3; 7 nucleotides align to TRBD1. The germline V gene encodes CDR1 SGHNT and CDR2 YYREEE (reference sequence). V was pared by 0 bases and J by 4 bases, with 8 bases of the junction left unmatched. The CDR3 is 16 residues long. Written as DNA, the CDR3 is TGTGCCAGCAGCTTGGGGAGAGCTACAGGGGCAGATACGCAGTATTTT. Protein product: CASSLGRATGADTQYF.

The CDR3 protein is CAISELHEQYF. In nucleotides, the CDR3 is TGTGCCATCAGTGAGCTCCACGAGCAGTACTTC. The rearrangement joins TRBV10-3 to TRBJ2-7; D remains ambiguous. This CDR3 has 11 residues. V was pared by 2 bases and J by 5 bases, with 4 bases between. Per the germline V gene, CDR1 is ENHRY and CDR2 is SYGVKD.

The V call is TRBV28, the J call TRBJ2-1, with 9 bases identical to TRBD2. This CDR3 comprises 18 residues. Germline V gives CDR1 MDHEN, CDR2 SYDVKM. The ends lost 6 bases at V and 5 bases at J; junction bases unmatched: 17. The chain's CDR3 is CASSAAGAGGPRDNEQFF. Written as DNA, the CDR3 is TGTGCCAGCAGCGCTGCGGGCGCGGGAGGGCCTCGGGACAATGAGCAGTTCTTC.

The chain has TRBV9 and TRBJ1-2; no firm D call. V shed 1 base and J shed 2 bases, with 12 bases lying between them. The CDR3 contains 15 residues. Per germline, CDR1 SGDLS and CDR2 YYNGEE. The CDR3 DNA reads TGTGCCAGCAGCGTAAGTGCGACAATGAACTATGGCTACACCTTC. It specifies CASSVSATMNYGYTF.

The CDR3 reads CASSLGGQNEAFF. The CDR3 bases are TGTGCCAGCAGCCTGGGGGGGCAGAATGAAGCTTTCTTT. This chain joins TRBV4-2 and TRBJ1-1, with D possibly matching TRBD1 (6 bases). V dropped 4 bases and J dropped 7 bases, with 13 bases sitting between them. CDR3 length: 13 residues. Germline CDR1 is LGHNA and CDR2 is YNFKEQ.

The chain recombines TRBV5-1 with TRBJ1-4; 12 bases agree with TRBD1. J gave up 5 bases and V 5 bases, and 7 bases lay outside the gene matches. The germline V gene encodes CDR1 SGHRS and CDR2 YFSETQ. This CDR3 is built from 16 residues. In DNA form, the CDR3 reads TGCGCCAGCAGAACGGGACAGGGGGCCGGGAATGAAAAACTGTTTTTT. Residues: CASRTGQGAGNEKLFF.

This chain links TRBV19 with TRBJ2-2, with D unclear. The germline V gene encodes CDR1 LNHDA and CDR2 SQIVND (reference sequence). V gave up 4 bases and J gave up 8 bases, with 14 bases separating them. The CDR3 extends over 14 amino acids. The CDR3 is CASSTGPRAGELFF. CDR3 DNA: TGTGCCAGTAGTACGGGCCCAAGGGCTGGGGAGCTGTTTTTT.

This sequence joins TRBV2 and TRBJ2-3, with no clear D. V lost 9 bases and J 0 bases, leaving 10 bases between the germline ends. Germline CDR1 SNHLY, CDR2 FYNNEI. The CDR3 has 13 amino acids. The CDR3 region is CARVDRSTDTQYF. DNA of the CDR3: TGTGCCAGAGTGGACCGGAGCACAGATACGCAGTATTTT.

This clone was picked up one time. The chain couples TRBV7-6 to TRBJ2-5; D unresolved. Germline V lookup: CDR1 SGHVS, CDR2 FNYEAQ. V dropped 1 base and J dropped 2 bases, with 2 bases sitting between them. The CDR3 is 12 residues long. This chain's CDR3 is CASSLDQETQYF. CDR3 sequence (DNA): TGTGCCAGCAGCTTAGATCAAGAGACCCAGTACTTC.

The rearrangement links TRBV11-3 to TRBJ2-2, with D perhaps TRBD2 (6 bases). The CDR3 length is 16 residues. CDR1 and CDR2 from the germline V gene are SGHNT and YENEEA. V was clipped by 4 bases and J by 2 bases, with 14 bases between them. CDR3 region: CASSSTQTSNTGELFF. CDR3 nucleotide sequence: TGTGCCAGCAGCTCGACCCAAACTAGCAACACCGGGGAGCTGTTTTTT.

This clone occurred a few times. The chain joins TRBV11-1 to TRBJ2-2; 10 nucleotides line up with TRBD2. Germline CDR1 SGHAT, CDR2 FQDESV (reference sequence). The J segment lost 6 bases and the V segment lost 4 bases, leaving 8 bases of the junction unmatched. CDR3 length: 16 amino acids. DNA for the CDR3: TGTGCCAGCAGCTCCACACTAGCGGGGCGATCCGGGGAGCTGTTTTTT. It codes for CASSSTLAGRSGELFF.

The chain uses TRBV6-5 and TRBJ1-3; D unclear. This CDR3 has 14 residues. V was clipped by 4 bases and J by 0 bases, with 7 bases between them. Germline values: CDR1 MNHEY, CDR2 SVGAGI. The CDR3 sequence is CASSSRSSGNTIYF. For the CDR3, the DNA is TGTGCCAGCAGTTCCAGGAGCTCTGGAAACACCATATATTTT.

V and J are TRBV5-4 and TRBJ2-7, with 9 bases fitting TRBD2. With 0 bases clipped from V and 0 bases from J, the junction kept 1 base outside the gene matches. The CDR3 spans 15 residues. Germline CDR1 reads SGHNT; CDR2 reads YYREEE (reference sequence). The CDR3 spells CASSLVREGSYEQYF. In nucleotides, the CDR3 is TGTGCCAGCAGCTTGGTGCGGGAGGGCTCCTACGAGCAGTACTTC. Looking up the rest from reference TRBV5-4 and TRBJ2-7 gives the full variable domain: ETGVTQSPTHLIKTRGQQVTLRCSSQSGHNTVSWYQQALGQGPQFIFQYYREEENGRGNFPPRFSGLQFPNYSSELNVNALELDDSALYLCASSLVREGSYEQYFGPGTRLTVT.

V usage is TRBV4-3 and J usage is TRBJ2-1; 9 bases map to TRBD2. The germline CDR1 and CDR2 sequences are LGHNA and YSLEER. V was clipped by 0 bases and J by 5 bases; unmatched bases: 5. The CDR3 is made up of 16 amino acids. This CDR3 reads CASSQEGGRADNEQFF. In DNA, the CDR3 is TGCGCCAGCAGCCAAGAAGGCGGGAGGGCGGACAATGAGCAGTTCTTC.

V is TRBV4-1 and J is TRBJ2-2; 10 bases match TRBD2. Germline CDR1 reads MGHRA; CDR2 reads YSYEKL. The V and J ends lost 0 bases and 3 bases, in that order; junction bases with no gene match: 1. The CDR3 is 16 amino acids. The CDR3, as DNA: TGCGCCAGCAGCCAAGAACTAGCGGGACACACCGGGGAGCTGTTTTTT. As protein: CASSQELAGHTGELFF.

The chain uses TRBV19 and TRBJ2-2; TRBD2 agrees at 7 bases. V trimming: 3 bases; J trimming: 4 bases; junction bases outside the gene matches: 5. The germline V gene encodes CDR1 LNHDA and CDR2 SQIVND (reference sequence). This CDR3 is 15 amino acids long. The CDR3 spells CASSMGLAATGELFF. The CDR3 DNA is TGTGCCAGTAGTATGGGCCTAGCGGCCACCGGGGAGCTGTTTTTT.

This clone showed up just once. The V and J genes are TRBV7-9 and TRBJ1-1, with D possibly matching TRBD1 (5 bases). Trimming took 6 bases from V and 1 from J, leaving 9 bases between them. CDR1 is SEHNR, CDR2 FQNEAQ, per germline (reference sequence). The length of the CDR3 is 13 residues. The CDR3 sequence is CASSKRGNTEAFF. CDR3 bases: TGTGCCAGCAGTAAAAGGGGGAACACTGAAGCTTTCTTT. Full variable domain (remainder filled in from reference TRBV7-9 and TRBJ1-1): DTGVSQNPRHKITKRGQNVTFRCDPISEHNRLYWYRQTLGQGPEFLTYFQNEAQLEKSRLLSDRFSAERPKGSFSTLEIQRTEQGDSAMYLCASSKRGNTEAFFGQGTRLTVV.

Comments on this clone: One end of the junction is discordant with germline, which a read error may explain. This chain joins TRBV29-1 and TRBJ2-4; TRBD1 matches at 10 bases. The CDR3 contains 15 residues. The germline V gene encodes CDR1 SQVTM and CDR2 ANQGSEA. CDR3 in amino acids: CSVQERDRGMDIQYF. CDR3 nucleotides: TGCAGCGTTCAAGAACGGGACAGGGGAATGGACATTCAGTACTTC.

The chain employs TRBV9 and TRBJ1-2; the D gene is possibly TRBD1 (6 bases). Germline V CDR1 and CDR2: SGDLS, YYNGEE. This CDR3 contains 15 residues. V was shortened by 3 bases and J by 4 bases, with 16 bases between the two germline ends. The CDR3 reads CASSAKHRVLYGYTF. The DNA of the CDR3 is TGTGCCAGCAGCGCGAAACACAGGGTGCTCTATGGCTACACCTTC.

The chain has TRBV9 and TRBJ2-7; D might be TRBD2 (6 bases). V was shortened by 2 bases and J by 9 bases, with 18 bases between the two germline ends. CDR1 and CDR2 from the germline V gene are SGDLS and YYNGEE. CDR3 size: 14 residues. The CDR3 DNA sequence: TGTGCCAGCAGCGTCACGACCGGAGGGTTAGTGCAGTACTTC. Amino acids: CASSVTTGGLVQYF.

This chain connects TRBV5-1 to TRBJ2-1, with no clear D. This CDR3 region has 17 residues. CDR1 and CDR2 from the germline V gene are SGHRS and YFSETQ. V was cut by 4 bases and J by 0 bases, with 17 bases left in between. In DNA, the CDR3 is TGCGCCAGCAGCCGTACACACAGTAGCAACTCCTACAATGAGCAGTTCTTC. Its protein product is CASSRTHSSNSYNEQFF.